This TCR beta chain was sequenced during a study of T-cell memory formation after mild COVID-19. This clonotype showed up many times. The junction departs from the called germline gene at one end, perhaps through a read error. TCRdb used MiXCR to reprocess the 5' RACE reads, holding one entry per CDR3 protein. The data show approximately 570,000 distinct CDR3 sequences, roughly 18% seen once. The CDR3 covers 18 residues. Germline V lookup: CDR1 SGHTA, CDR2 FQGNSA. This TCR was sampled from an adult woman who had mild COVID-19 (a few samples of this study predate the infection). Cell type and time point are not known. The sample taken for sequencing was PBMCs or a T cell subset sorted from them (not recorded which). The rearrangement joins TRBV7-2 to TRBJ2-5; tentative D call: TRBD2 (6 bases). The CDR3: CASSLGWPREVGQATQYF. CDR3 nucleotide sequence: TGTGCCAGCAGCTTAGGTTGGCCAAGGGAGGTAGGACAAGCGACCCAGTACTTC.